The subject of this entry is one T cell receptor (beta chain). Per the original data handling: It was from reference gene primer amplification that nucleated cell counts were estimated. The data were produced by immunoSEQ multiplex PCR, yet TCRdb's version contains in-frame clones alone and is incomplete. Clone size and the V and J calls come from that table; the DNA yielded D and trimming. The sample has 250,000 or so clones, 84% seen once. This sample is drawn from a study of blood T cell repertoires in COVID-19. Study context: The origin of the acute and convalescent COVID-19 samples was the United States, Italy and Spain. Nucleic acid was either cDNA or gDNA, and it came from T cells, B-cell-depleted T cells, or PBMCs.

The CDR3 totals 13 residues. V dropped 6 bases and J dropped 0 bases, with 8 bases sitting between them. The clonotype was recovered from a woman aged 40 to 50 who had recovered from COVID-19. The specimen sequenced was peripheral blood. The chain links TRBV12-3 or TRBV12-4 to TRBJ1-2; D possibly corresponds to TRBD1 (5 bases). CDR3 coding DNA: TGTGCCAGCAGCGTACAGGCTAACTATGGCTACACCTTC. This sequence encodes CASSVQANYGYTF.